The entry that follows covers one T cell receptor (beta chain) sequence. This clonotype was seen repeatedly, ten times or more. Its target antigen remains unknown. Per-base qualities were not stored, and no clone one base away is much larger. This specimen comes from a study of human T cells and chemical hapten exposure listed by TCRdb under 2021. Regarding the research as a whole: The libraries were sequenced as a pool, and the TCR yield per sample differed mostly because of small variations in library volumes within the pool. This study followed changes in the peripheral blood TCR repertoire in vivo during primary and secondary sensitization of alopecia patients to the hapten diphenylcyclopropenone (DPC).

From cysteine to phenylalanine, the CDR3 is 15 amino acids long. Of the read, only the CDR3 DNA is kept; its 45 bases are in frame from base 1. The germline V gene (reference sequence) specifies MNHEY as CDR1 and SMNVEV as CDR2. V lost 4 bases and J lost 2 bases, and the count of bases not matched to a germline gene is 6. Library preparation attached unique molecular identifiers to individual cDNA molecules for quantitative, reproducible TCR counting. Each blood RNA sample was used to sequence both TCR alpha and TCR beta chains. In the original analysis: Samples had a median of about 96,000 TCRs, with a range from roughly 23,224 to 700,000. V, J and CDR3 annotation of the TCR reads was carried out using the Decombinator software suite. Every sample was subsampled to the same number of TCRs (28,000) for the PS versus PT1 abundance plots. Expanded TCRs were defined as absent before sensitization and observed at least eight times at the 2-week time point. Using fastp trimming at Q25 and MiXCR clonotype assembly, TCRdb reanalyzed the public sequencing data and kept in-frame beta chains. Every distinct CDR3 protein forms one entry, paired with its most common genes and DNA. The authors' filters were not applied to this entry. This sample is represented by 100,000 to 150,000 distinct CDR3 sequences; over 7% of them were singletons. Of the sample, approximately 1.5% is held by the ten largest clones.

What the study reported, not specific to this receptor: After repeated subsampling, the strength of the expansion versus patch-test correlation and the threshold at which it became significant changed. DPC sensitization did not change how many TCRs were above 1 in 1000 frequency, and no evidence was found of alterations in global repertoire structure.

Total RNA was extracted from unfractionated whole blood collected in Tempus Blood RNA tubes. About 5 healthy volunteers were used as TCR sequencing controls and were bled at day 0, 2 weeks and 6 weeks. This receptor was identified in a human donor in good health. Some clones in this sample may be carry-over from other donors' samples. Donor details come from another sample of the same person, matched by shared clones. Sequenced material: whole blood. In this chain, TRBV27 is recombined with TRBJ2-7; TRBD1 lines up with 9 middle nucleotides. The DNA reads as follows: TGTGCCAGCAGTTCCCCGGGACAGGGCGCCTACGAGCAGTACTTC. Its protein is CASSSPGQGAYEQYF.